The 29 T cell receptor beta chains below all came from one sample that was sequenced in a study of neurological immune-mediated disorders. Via MiXCR, TCRdb re-called the 5' RACE reads, giving one row per CDR3 protein. Of tens of thousands of distinct CDR3 sequences listed, under 3.5% are singletons. The material sequenced was PBMCs. The source of these receptors is a man aged 40-55 years with multiple sclerosis.

This clonotype was counted many times. V and J are TRBV7-9 and TRBJ1-4, with 8 bases identical to TRBD1. CDR3 length: 15 amino acids. The trim removed 4 bases at V and 5 bases at J, leaving 6 bases unmatched. Germline V lookup: CDR1 SEHNR, CDR2 FQNEAQ (reference sequence). The DNA for the CDR3 is TGTGCCAGCAGCTCGGCGGGGACAGGAAATGAAAAACTGTTTTTT. Translation gives CASSSAGTGNEKLFF.

This clonotype occurred many times. The chain has TRBV10-3 and TRBJ2-5; the match to TRBD1 covers 8 bases. This CDR3 has 13 amino acids. J lost 4 bases, V lost 6 bases, and 4 bases had no gene match. Germline-derived CDR1 and CDR2 are ENHRY and SYGVKD. The CDR3 loop is CAISRGLVETQYF. CDR3 sequence (DNA): TGTGCCATCAGCAGGGGGCTGGTAGAGACCCAGTACTTC.

This clonotype was seen repeatedly, ten times or more. The rearrangement joins TRBV20-1 to TRBJ1-1; D gene unclear. V was cut by 6 bases and J by 11 bases, with 16 bases left in between. The CDR3 covers 11 residues. Germline CDR1 DFQATT, CDR2 SNEGSKA (reference sequence). This CDR3 reads CSAQTRIEAFF. CDR3 sequence (DNA): TGCAGTGCCCAAACTAGAATCGAGGCTTTCTTT.

This clonotype was counted at least ten times. This rearrangement joins TRBV5-1 to TRBJ1-2; D uncertain. This CDR3 is built from 14 residues. Trimming left V 0 bases short and J 4 bases short, with 10 bases between. Germline V gene data show CDR1 as SGHRS and CDR2 as YFSETQ. The CDR3 nucleotides read TGCGCCAGCAGCTTGGCCGAAGGAACCTATGGCTACACCTTC. The encoded protein is CASSLAEGTYGYTF.

This clonotype was recorded many times. This rearrangement joins TRBV5-1 to TRBJ2-1; no firm D call. This CDR3 spans 18 amino acids. The V gene's germline CDR1 is SGHRS and CDR2 YFSETQ. The ends were cut back, 1 base at V and 2 bases at J, with 19 bases in the middle. The CDR3 coding sequence is TGCGCCAGCAGCTTGATGTGGGATCAGGTCATCCCCTACAATGAGCAGTTCTTC. Translation: CASSLMWDQVIPYNEQFF. Combining the CDR3 with reference TRBV5-1 and TRBJ2-1 gives the whole variable domain KAGVTQTPRYLIKTRGQQVTLSCSPISGHRSVSWYQQTPGQGLQFLFEYFSETQRNKGNFPGRFSGRQFSNSRSEMNVSTLELGDSALYLCASSLMWDQVIPYNEQFFGPGTRLTVL.

The table lists this clonotype with many counts. The chain joins TRBV7-8 to TRBJ1-5; a weak D match, TRBD1 (5 bases). Trimming shortened V by 4 bases and J by 7 bases, and 14 bases separated the two germline ends. The CDR3 contains 14 residues. Germline V gene data show CDR1 as SGHVS and CDR2 as FQNEAQ. As DNA, the CDR3 is TGTGCCAGCAGCTGGAGAGGGGCTGGCCAGCCCCAGCATTTT. It yields the protein CASSWRGAGQPQHF.

This clonotype was counted at least ten times. The rearrangement links TRBV6-5 to TRBJ1-5, with TRBD1 matching 8 bases. CDR1 and CDR2 (germline): MNHEY, SVGAGI. This CDR3 region has 15 residues. V lost 2 bases to trimming and J lost 1 base; unmatched junction nucleotides: 1. CDR3 coding DNA: TGTGCCAGCAGTTACACAGGGGGGAGCAATCAGCCCCAGCATTTT. Its translation: CASSYTGGSNQPQHF.

This clonotype showed up many times. The CDR3 reads CASSSAGTGVYGYTF. CDR3 DNA: TGCGCCAGCAGCTCCGCCGGGACAGGGGTATATGGCTACACCTTC. The chain combines TRBV5-1 with TRBJ1-2, with 10 bases fitting TRBD1. CDR1 and CDR2 (germline): SGHRS, YFSETQ. The junction had 7 bases not matched to a gene; V was cut back by 3 bases and J by 5 bases. This CDR3 is built from 15 residues. Full variable domain (remainder filled in from reference TRBV5-1 and TRBJ1-2): KAGVTQTPRYLIKTRGQQVTLSCSPISGHRSVSWYQQTPGQGLQFLFEYFSETQRNKGNFPGRFSGRQFSNSRSEMNVSTLELGDSALYLCASSSAGTGVYGYTFGSGTRLTVV.

This clonotype has a count of ten or more. The rearrangement joins TRBV7-9 to TRBJ1-1; 7 bases align to TRBD1. Germline V gene data show CDR1 as SEHNR and CDR2 as FQNEAQ (reference sequence). The CDR3 contains 14 residues. Trimming took 5 bases from V and 5 from J; bases not matched to a gene: 8. CDR3 coding DNA: TGTGCCAGCAGCCCGACAGGGAGTGTAACTGAAGCTTTCTTT. The encoded protein is CASSPTGSVTEAFF.

This rearrangement joins TRBV11-1 to TRBJ2-1; D is unclear. The CDR3 spans 13 residues. The V gene's germline CDR1 is SGHAT and CDR2 FQDESV (reference sequence). Trimming pared 4 bases from V and 10 bases from J, leaving 14 bases between. CDR3 residues: CASSSNTWGEQFF. The CDR3 nucleotides are TGTGCCAGCAGCTCAAACACATGGGGAGAGCAGTTCTTC.

This clonotype was picked up many times. The J gene is TRBJ2-1, the V gene TRBV7-2, with D possibly being TRBD1 (5 bases). The CDR3 covers 14 residues. V gave up 1 base and J gave up 8 bases, with 12 bases separating them. The V gene's germline CDR1 is SGHTA and CDR2 FQGNSA. For the CDR3, the DNA is TGTGCCAGCAGCTTAGGCAGGGTAGGTCATGAGCAGTTCTTC. It yields the protein CASSLGRVGHEQFF.

This clonotype was detected ten times or more. The chain uses TRBV20-1 and TRBJ1-2; weak D call: TRBD1 (6 bases). Trimming cost V 3 bases and J 4 bases, with 21 bases left between them. The CDR3 has 16 residues. In germline, CDR1 is DFQATT, CDR2 SNEGSKA (reference sequence). The CDR3 coding sequence is TGCAGTGCTAGGCCCCTTGGCAGGGGCTATAGCTATGGCTACACCTTC. This encodes CSARPLGRGYSYGYTF.

This clonotype has a count of ten or more. V gene TRBV24-1 combines with J gene TRBJ2-5; 13 nucleotides line up with TRBD2. V shed 4 bases, J shed 2 bases, and the junction held 3 bases outside the gene matches. The CDR3 has 16 residues. The V gene's germline CDR1 is KGHDR and CDR2 SFDVKD. CDR3 loop: CATSEGLAGRQETQYF. CDR3 coding DNA: TGTGCCACCAGTGAGGGACTAGCGGGACGGCAAGAGACCCAGTACTTC.

In regard to this clonotype: It may be a read error: a sequence one base away is much more abundant. This chain joins TRBV7-8 and TRBJ2-2, with 7 bases matching TRBD2. The CDR3 covers 15 residues. Germline V gene sequence: CDR1 SGHVS, CDR2 FQNEAQ. The CDR3 is CAISFLGGGAGELFF. CDR3 coding DNA: TGTGCCATCAGCTTCTTGGGGGGAGGGGCCGGGGAGCTGTTTTTT.

There are many counts of this clonotype. The genes are TRBV18 and TRBJ1-1; 7 nucleotides align to TRBD1. Germline trimming cut 4 bases from V and 3 bases from J; bases unmatched to any gene: 2. The V gene's germline CDR1 is KGHSH and CDR2 LQKENI. The CDR3 has 13 amino acids. CDR3 sequence: CASSQGQHTEAFF. In nucleotides, the CDR3 is TGTGCCAGCTCACAGGGACAGCACACTGAAGCTTTCTTT.

This clonotype was observed at least ten times. This sequence joins TRBV10-3 and TRBJ2-7; TRBD2 aligns across 9 bases. The germline gives CDR1 ENHRY, CDR2 SYGVKD. CDR3 size: 16 residues. V was clipped by 6 bases and J by 0 bases; unmatched bases: 9. In DNA, the CDR3 is TGTGCCATCAGCAGAGCGGGAGGCACAAGCTCCTACGAGCAGTACTTC. Protein sequence: CAISRAGGTSSYEQYF.

This clonotype was seen repeatedly, ten times or more. The chain recombines TRBV6-2 or TRBV6-3 with TRBJ1-2; 7 nucleotides align to TRBD1. The germline gives CDR1 MNHEY, CDR2 SVGEGT. Trimming at V came to 7 bases and at J to 10 bases, leaving 9 bases not matched to a gene. The CDR3 consists of 12 residues. The chain's CDR3 is CASTGTAIDYTF. The CDR3 nucleotides are TGTGCCAGCACCGGGACAGCAATTGACTACACCTTC.

This clonotype came up many times. This sequence joins TRBV29-1 and TRBJ1-1; no clear D gene. In germline, CDR1 is SQVTM, CDR2 ANQGSEA. Trimming left V 4 bases short and J 5 bases short, with 14 bases between. This CDR3 region has 13 residues. The CDR3 is CSVARDQGTEAFF. The CDR3 DNA is TGCAGCGTTGCAAGGGATCAAGGGACTGAAGCTTTCTTT. Based on the CDR3 plus reference TRBV29-1 and TRBJ1-1, the full variable domain is SAVISQKPSRDICQRGTSLTIQCQVDSQVTMMFWYRQQPGQSLTLIATANQGSEATYESGFVIDKFPISRPNLTFSTLTVSNMSPEDSSIYLCSVARDQGTEAFFGQGTRLTVV.

This clonotype has at least ten counts. V and J are TRBV15 and TRBJ1-2, with D hard to call. The CDR3 spans 11 residues. The germline CDR1 and CDR2 sequences are LNHNV and YYDKDF (reference sequence). The V end lost 0 bases, the J end lost 6 bases, and 2 bases lay between the germline ends. The CDR3 DNA reads TGTGCCACCAGCAGAGAAGATGGCTACACCTTC. This encodes CATSREDGYTF.

This clonotype was recorded many times. The chain uses TRBV9 and TRBJ1-2; 8 nucleotides match TRBD1. Germline V gene sequence: CDR1 SGDLS, CDR2 YYNGEE. V was pared by 3 bases and J by 0 bases, with 4 bases of the junction left unmatched. This CDR3 region has 15 residues. In DNA form, the CDR3 reads TGTGCCAGCAGCGAGGGACAGGTCGCTAACTATGGCTACACCTTC. Translating it yields CASSEGQVANYGYTF.

This clonotype was counted many times. This rearrangement joins TRBV18 to TRBJ1-5; 9 bases are a match to TRBD1. Germline V gene data show CDR1 as KGHSH and CDR2 as LQKENI. The trim removed 2 bases at V and 7 bases at J, leaving 3 bases unmatched. This CDR3 is built from 14 residues. CDR3 sequence reads: CASSPGTGIQPQHF. CDR3 bases: TGTGCCAGCTCACCAGGGACAGGGATCCAGCCCCAGCATTTT.

This clonotype was picked up many times. The rearrangement links TRBV20-1 to TRBJ2-1, with TRBD2 identical over 9 bases. The CDR3 covers 15 residues. The trim removed 1 base at V and 7 bases at J, leaving 8 bases unmatched. Germline assignment: CDR1 DFQATT and CDR2 SNEGSKA (reference sequence). The CDR3 sequence is CSARGGGRGWNEQFF. For the CDR3, the DNA is TGCAGTGCTAGAGGGGGCGGGAGGGGGTGGAATGAGCAGTTCTTC.

This clonotype has only a few counts. This sequence joins TRBV18 and TRBJ1-1; weak D call: TRBD1 (6 bases). The ends were cut back, 8 bases at V and 1 base at J, with 14 bases in the middle. The CDR3 consists of 14 residues. The germline CDR1 and CDR2 sequences are KGHSH and LQKENI. The CDR3 region is CASGGGGENTEAFF. The CDR3 region has the DNA TGTGCCAGCGGGGGCGGGGGAGAGAACACTGAAGCTTTCTTT.

This clonotype was seen at least ten times. V is TRBV21-1 and J is TRBJ2-1; the table's D call of TRBD2 was not tested on the DNA. TRBV21-1 is classified as a pseudogene. The CDR3 extends over 18 amino acids. The CDR3 DNA is TGTGCCAGCAGCAAAGGGACCTTGGCGGGAGGGGAGTACAATGAGCAGTTCTTC. Protein: CASSKGTLAGGEYNEQFF.

The table lists this clonotype with many counts. V is TRBV12-3 or TRBV12-4 and J is TRBJ2-5; 12 bases map to TRBD1. Trimming removed 5 bases from V and 4 bases from J; junction bases left unmatched: 11. The CDR3 has 17 amino acids. As DNA, the CDR3 is TGTGCCAGCAGTGCGGCGCCGGGACAGGGGGCAGGAGAGACCCAGTACTTC. The encoded protein is CASSAAPGQGAGETQYF.

Ten or more counts support this clonotype. The chain employs TRBV20-1 and TRBJ2-7; D not resolved. This CDR3 comprises 12 residues. CDR1 is DFQATT and CDR2 is SNEGSKA in the germline V gene (reference sequence). Trimming left V 3 bases short and J 4 bases short, with 10 bases between. CDR3 sequence: CSARATDYEQYF. Written as DNA, the CDR3 is TGCAGTGCTAGGGCGACGGATTACGAGCAGTACTTC.

This clonotype was counted ten times or more. The rearrangement links TRBV30 to TRBJ1-1, with D hard to call. The CDR3 extends over 13 amino acids. Trimming took 2 bases from V and 6 from J, leaving 13 bases between them. Germline V gene data show CDR1 as GTSNPN and CDR2 as SVGIG (reference sequence). The CDR3 loop is CAWSYGVFPEAFF. The CDR3 coding sequence is TGTGCCTGGAGTTACGGGGTATTTCCTGAAGCTTTCTTT.

At least ten counts were recorded for this clonotype. This chain links TRBV12-3 or TRBV12-4 with TRBJ2-3, with TRBD2 matching over 7 bases. The CDR3 spans 14 residues. With 7 bases clipped from V and 1 base from J, the junction kept 5 bases outside the gene matches. In DNA form, the CDR3 reads TGTGCCAGCAAACCTAGCGGTCGCACAGATACGCAGTATTTT. This gives the protein CASKPSGRTDTQYF.

This clonotype was detected many times. V is TRBV6-1 and J is TRBJ2-1; no firm D call. Germline CDR1 and CDR2: MNHNS and SASEGT. V was trimmed by 6 bases and J by 5 bases, leaving 8 bases between them. There are 12 residues in the CDR3. The CDR3 loop reads CASRTGNNEQFF. The CDR3 DNA follows: TGTGCCAGCAGGACCGGAAACAATGAGCAGTTCTTC.